Listed below are T cell receptor beta chains from one sample, sequenced in a study of STAT3 mutations in large granular lymphocyte leukemia. Using immunoSEQ multiplex PCR, the repertoire was profiled, and TCRdb retains in-frame clones only, with some absent. This table has thousands of clones, about 48% appearing once. Material for sequencing was peripheral blood mononuclear cells. The receptors were sampled from a man aged 55 to 70 with T-cell large granular lymphocyte leukemia. Some clones in this sample may be carry-over from other donors' samples. Both conserved end residues are part of each CDR3. Each record gives: V gene, clone size, J gene, CDR3 length, CDR3 protein. Some rows mark clone size as missing; the rest say once, few, many or name a class of expanded clone.

>TRBV7-9|NA|TRBJ1-2|14
CASSPGVLSAGYTF
>TRBV30|NA|TRBJ2-1|14
CAWSVLAGYNEQFF
>TRBV30|few|TRBJ2-3|14
CAWTRGGETDTQYF
>TRBV5-4|NA|TRBJ2-7|15
CASSLEGQGFHEQYF
>TRBV5-4|few|TRBJ2-1|14
CASSNGQGRNEQFF
>TRBV7-9|NA|TRBJ2-3|12
CASSLGLPTQYF
>TRBV4-2|NA|TRBJ2-7|16
CASSQDLGQGDYEQYF
>TRBV4-2|few|TRBJ2-7|14
CASSQDLFTYEQYF
>TRBV6-6|NA|TRBJ2-7|13
CASKFGLTYEQYF
>TRBV2|few|TRBJ1-2|14
CASTVQARTYGYTF
>TRBV18|NA|TRBJ2-1|17
CASSPGVGSASYNEQFF
>TRBV19|NA|TRBJ2-5|13
CASSRGRAETQYF
>TRBV4-2|few|TRBJ2-7|14
CASSQEGGVYEQYF
>TRBV9|NA|TRBJ2-1|13
CASSVGDQNEQFF
>TRBV18|NA|TRBJ1-5|16
CASSPERQGFNQPQHF
>TRBV15|NA|TRBJ2-7|12
CATSIGGYEQYF
>TRBV5-1|NA|TRBJ2-3|14
CASSLGPGTDTQYF
>TRBV4-3|once|TRBJ1-1|14
CASNQGQSNTEAFF
>TRBV18|NA|TRBJ1-5|14
CASSQGRSNQPQHF
>TRBV7-9|few|TRBJ1-6|14
CASSLVEWNSPLHF
>TRBV7-9|NA|TRBJ1-2|14
CASSHTGAVGGYTF